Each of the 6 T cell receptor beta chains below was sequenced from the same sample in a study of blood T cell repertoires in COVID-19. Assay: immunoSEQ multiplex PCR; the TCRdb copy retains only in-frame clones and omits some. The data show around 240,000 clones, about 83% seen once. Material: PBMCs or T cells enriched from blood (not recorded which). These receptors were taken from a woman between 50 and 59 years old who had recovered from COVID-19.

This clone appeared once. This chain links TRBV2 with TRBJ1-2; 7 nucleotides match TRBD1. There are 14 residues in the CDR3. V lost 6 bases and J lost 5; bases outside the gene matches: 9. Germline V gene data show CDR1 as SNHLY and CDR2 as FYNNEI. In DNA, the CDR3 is TGTGCCAGCAGCGCCCTGGGACAGAGATATGGCTACACCTTC. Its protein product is CASSALGQRYGYTF.

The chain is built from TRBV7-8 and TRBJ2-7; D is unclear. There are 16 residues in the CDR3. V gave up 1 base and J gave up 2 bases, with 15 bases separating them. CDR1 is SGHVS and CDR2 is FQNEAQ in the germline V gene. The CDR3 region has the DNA TGTGCCAGCAGCTTAGGGTGGAGTCCGCCAACCTACGAGCAGTACTTC. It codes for CASSLGWSPPTYEQYF.

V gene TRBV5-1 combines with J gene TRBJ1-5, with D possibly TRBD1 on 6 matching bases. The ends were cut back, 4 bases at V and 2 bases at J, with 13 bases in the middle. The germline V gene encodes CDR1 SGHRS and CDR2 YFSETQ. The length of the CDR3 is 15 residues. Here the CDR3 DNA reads TGCGCCAGCAGCGTACAGGGATTGGGCAATCAGCCCCAGCATTTT. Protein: CASSVQGLGNQPQHF. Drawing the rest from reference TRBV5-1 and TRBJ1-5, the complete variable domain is KAGVTQTPRYLIKTRGQQVTLSCSPISGHRSVSWYQQTPGQGLQFLFEYFSETQRNKGNFPGRFSGRQFSNSRSEMNVSTLELGDSALYLCASSVQGLGNQPQHFGDGTRLSIL.

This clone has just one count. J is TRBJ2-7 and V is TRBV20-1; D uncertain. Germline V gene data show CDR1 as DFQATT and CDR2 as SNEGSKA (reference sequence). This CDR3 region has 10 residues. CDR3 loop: CSLQSYEQYF. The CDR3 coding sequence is TGCAGCTTACAGTCCTACGAGCAGTACTTC.

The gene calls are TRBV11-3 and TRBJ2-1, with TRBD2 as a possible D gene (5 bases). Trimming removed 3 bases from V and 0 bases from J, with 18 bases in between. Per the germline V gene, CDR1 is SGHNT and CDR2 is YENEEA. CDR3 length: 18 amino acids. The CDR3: CASSFWVAGGSSYNEQFF. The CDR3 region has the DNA TGTGCCAGCAGCTTCTGGGTGGCGGGCGGAAGCTCCTACAATGAGCAGTTCTTC.

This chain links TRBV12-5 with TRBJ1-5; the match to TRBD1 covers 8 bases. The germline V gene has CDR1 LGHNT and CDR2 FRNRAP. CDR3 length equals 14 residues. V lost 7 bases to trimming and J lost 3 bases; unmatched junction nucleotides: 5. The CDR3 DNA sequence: TGTGCTAGTGCCCGGACAGGGCCCAATCAGCCCCAGCATTTT. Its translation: CASARTGPNQPQHF. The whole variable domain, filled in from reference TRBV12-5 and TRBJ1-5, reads DARVTQTPRHKVTEMGQEVTMRCQPILGHNTVFWYRQTMMQGLELLAYFRNRAPLDDSGMPKDRFSAEMPDATLATLKIQPSEPRDSAVYFCASARTGPNQPQHFGDGTRLSIL.